This TCR beta chain was identified during a study of radiotherapy plus CTLA-4 blockade in lung cancer. The overall study: For 18% of patients, objective responses occurred, and about 33% had disease control.

The table came from immunoSEQ multiplex PCR; TCRdb's copy has only in-frame clones and leaves some out. The table lists some 33,000 clones, 70% to 75% of them singletons. Germline CDR1 reads SQVTM; CDR2 reads ANQGSEA. The CDR3 covers 11 residues. Trimming took off 3 bases at V and 7 bases at J, with 9 bases between the two ends. This clone was counted between two and nine times. Its antigen remains unidentified. Participants had chemo-refractory metastatic non-small-cell lung cancer and were treated with focal radiation plus ipilimumab CTLA-4 blockade. Findings and caveats of the study: After treatment with radiotherapy plus ipilimumab, TCR clones that came from the tumor expanded in blood.

The specimen comprised peripheral blood, sampled from a patient treated with radiotherapy plus ipilimumab. The chain carries TRBV29-1 and TRBJ1-2, with unresolved D. The receptor was isolated from a human donor with non-small cell lung cancer whose response to radiotherapy plus ipilimumab could not be evaluated. CDR3 residues: CSVDSGSGYTF. CDR3 sequence (DNA): TGCAGCGTTGATTCGGGGAGTGGCTACACCTTC.